One sample yielded the 32 T cell receptor beta chains listed below, sequenced in a study of cytomegalovirus exposure and HLA in healthy donors (dated by TCRdb to the late 2010s). Preparation of the library involved the immunoSEQ multiplex PCR assay. For the multiplex PCR, a mixture combining 60 forward primers for TCR Vbeta segments and 13 reverse primers for TCR Jbeta segments was used. TCRdb mirrors the immuneACCESS table, restricted to in-frame sequences. Some clones are absent from its copies; in checked studies, under half trace to an unresolved V gene, and the reason for the others is unknown. The sample table on file contains 130,000 to 150,000 clones. Approximately 2.6% of the sample is taken by the ten largest. Sequenced input: PBMCs. The receptors derive from a man between 40 and 49 years old in good health and CMV-seronegative.

This chain uses TRBV6-1 with TRBJ2-3; 7 positions match TRBD1. Germline CDR1 MNHNS, CDR2 SASEGT. This CDR3 spans 16 amino acids. V was clipped by 2 bases and J by 5 bases; unmatched bases: 10. CDR3: CASSEPGRGRGDTQYF. CDR3 DNA sequence: TGTGCCAGCAGTGAACCCGGCAGGGGGAGAGGAGATACGCAGTATTTT.

The chain has TRBV9 and TRBJ2-1, with TRBD1 matching 8 bases. V lost 7 bases to trimming and J lost 0 bases; unmatched junction nucleotides: 6. The CDR3 loop spans 15 amino acids. Germline CDR1 is SGDLS and CDR2 is YYNGEE. The CDR3 sequence is CASAQGASSYNEQFF. DNA of the CDR3: TGTGCCAGCGCCCAGGGGGCCAGCTCCTACAATGAGCAGTTCTTC.

The V gene is TRBV6-6, the J gene TRBJ1-4; 7 bases align to TRBD1. J lost 7 bases, V lost 2 bases, and 4 bases had no gene match. Per the germline V gene, CDR1 is MNHNY and CDR2 is SVGAGI (reference sequence). CDR3 length: 14 residues. The CDR3 coding sequence is TGTGCCAGCAGTTACGGAGGGGGCGGTGAAAAACTGTTTTTT. This gives the protein CASSYGGGGEKLFF.

The V gene is TRBV28, the J gene TRBJ2-1; 8 bases match TRBD2. In germline, CDR1 is MDHEN, CDR2 SYDVKM. J lost 7 bases, V lost 6 bases, and 11 bases had no gene match. The CDR3 sequence is 15 residues long. The chain's CDR3 is CASSPFGGAKNEQFF. DNA for the CDR3: TGTGCCAGCAGCCCATTCGGGGGGGCCAAGAATGAGCAGTTCTTC.

The chain joins TRBV28 to TRBJ1-1; D is perhaps TRBD1 (6 bases). Germline CDR1 and CDR2: MDHEN and SYDVKM. With 5 bases removed from V and 6 bases from J, the gap between germline ends came to 19 bases. This CDR3 has 15 residues. The CDR3 region has the DNA TGTGCCAGCAGTACCTCAGGGATAGGGACATCTGAAGCTTTCTTT. Its protein is CASSTSGIGTSEAFF. Combining the CDR3 with reference TRBV28 and TRBJ1-1 gives the whole variable domain DVKVTQSSRYLVKRTGEKVFLECVQDMDHENMFWYRQDPGLGLRLIYFSYDVKMKEKGDIPEGYSVSREKKERFSLILESASTNQTSMYLCASSTSGIGTSEAFFGQGTRLTVV.

This chain uses TRBV4-2 with TRBJ1-5; D not certain. Germline CDR1 is LGHNA and CDR2 is YNFKEQ. V lost 3 bases and J 8 bases, leaving 17 bases between the germline ends. The CDR3 consists of 15 residues. The CDR3 DNA follows: TGTGCCAGCAGCCAGAAGGACCGGGGATATGAGCCCCAGCATTTT. It translates to CASSQKDRGYEPQHF.

This rearrangement joins TRBV7-3 to TRBJ2-1; D is perhaps TRBD1 (5 bases). The V gene's germline CDR1 is SGHTA and CDR2 FQGTGA. The CDR3 covers 15 residues. V lost 5 bases, J lost 0 bases, and 11 bases lay in between. CDR3 region: CASSPRVGSYNEQFF. The CDR3, as DNA: TGTGCCAGCAGCCCCAGGGTGGGCTCCTACAATGAGCAGTTCTTC.

The rearrangement links TRBV18 to TRBJ1-3; D gene unclear. The V end was cut by 2 bases, the J end by 4 bases, with 12 bases between. The CDR3 is 15 amino acids. CDR1 and CDR2 from the germline V gene are KGHSH and LQKENI. CDR3 protein: CASSPASDIGNTIYF. The CDR3 nucleotides are TGTGCCAGCTCACCAGCGTCCGACATCGGAAACACCATATATTTT.

With respect to this clone: Lacking the conserved final phenylalanine or tryptophan, this CDR3 likely reflects a read error. The chain couples TRBV10-1 to TRBJ1-6; possibly TRBD1 for D (6 bases). The germline V and J ends were trimmed by 3 bases and 5 bases, with 11 bases remaining between them. The CDR3 runs to 15 residues. Per germline, CDR1 WNHNN and CDR2 SYGVQD (reference sequence). The DNA of the CDR3 is TGCGCCAGCAGTGACCGGGACAACGATAATTCACCCCTCCACCTT. It specifies CASSDRDNDNSPLHL.

This chain uses TRBV2 with TRBJ1-4, with D unresolved. Germline V CDR1 and CDR2: SNHLY, FYNNEI. The CDR3 contains 12 residues. With 6 bases removed from V and 3 bases from J, the gap between germline ends came to 5 bases. The CDR3 reads CASRQPNEKLFF. The CDR3 region has the DNA TGTGCCAGCAGACAGCCTAATGAAAAACTGTTTTTT.

The rearrangement uses TRBV11-2 and TRBJ2-2; the match to TRBD1 covers 9 bases. This CDR3 is built from 15 residues. Germline V gene sequence: CDR1 SGHAT, CDR2 FQNNGV. The junction had 6 bases not matched to a gene; V was cut back by 4 bases and J by 6 bases. CDR3: CASSSHRGPPGELFF. The CDR3 DNA is TGTGCCAGCAGCTCCCACAGGGGGCCCCCCGGGGAGCTGTTTTTT.

The genes are TRBV4-3 and TRBJ1-3; 7 bases agree with TRBD1. After removal of 2 bases from V and 0 bases from J, the junction contained 13 bases not matched to a gene. The V gene's germline CDR1 is LGHNA and CDR2 YSLEER. The CDR3 spans 19 residues. The CDR3 sequence is CASSQTRTGRGSSGNTIYF. CDR3 DNA: TGCGCCAGCAGCCAAACTCGGACAGGCCGGGGATCCTCTGGAAACACCATATATTTT.

V gene TRBV6-1 combines with J gene TRBJ2-7; the D is unclear. V was trimmed by 8 bases and J by 6 bases, leaving 20 bases between them. The germline V gene has CDR1 MNHNS and CDR2 SASEGT. The CDR3 length is 14 residues. The CDR3 DNA reads TGTGCCAGCTCCACGGCGGCATTCACTCGCGAGCAGTACTTC. This codes for CASSTAAFTREQYF.

The chain combines TRBV19 with TRBJ1-1, with D possibly being TRBD1 (6 bases). The germline CDR1 and CDR2 sequences are LNHDA and SQIVND (reference sequence). The CDR3 totals 15 residues. The V and J ends lost 1 base and 4 bases respectively, with 13 bases between them. The CDR3 region has the DNA TGTGCCAGTAGTATAGGGGCAGGGGCGTTCACTGAAGCTTTCTTT. This sequence encodes CASSIGAGAFTEAFF.

This chain connects TRBV29-1 to TRBJ1-2; D is possibly TRBD1 (6 bases). Germline lookup yields CDR1 SQVTM and CDR2 ANQGSEA. The CDR3 consists of 13 residues. Trimming pared 6 bases from V and 3 bases from J, leaving 14 bases between. CDR3 DNA sequence: TGCAGCGTCCCCACAGGGTTTGACTATGGCTACACCTTC. This translates into CSVPTGFDYGYTF.

The J gene is TRBJ1-4, the V gene TRBV5-1; D is perhaps TRBD1 (6 bases). Germline V lookup: CDR1 SGHRS, CDR2 YFSETQ. The CDR3 is 13 amino acids. V was cut by 3 bases and J by 8 bases, with 11 bases left in between. CDR3 region: CASSSTGKEKLFF. Here the CDR3 DNA reads TGCGCCAGCAGCTCCACAGGGAAAGAAAAACTGTTTTTT.

The gene calls are TRBV6-5 and TRBJ1-6; D call uncertain. CDR1 and CDR2 from the germline V gene are MNHEY and SVGAGI. The CDR3 is 14 residues long. V lost 4 bases, J lost 9 bases, and 13 bases lay in between. The CDR3 DNA reads as TGTGCCAGCAGTTCCGGGAGTTGGGGTTCACCCCTCCACTTT. Translation: CASSSGSWGSPLHF.

The chain uses TRBV5-8 and TRBJ1-6; no firm D call. Trimming took off 4 bases at V and 7 bases at J, with 9 bases between the two ends. The CDR3 contains 13 residues. From germline, CDR1 is SGHTS and CDR2 YDEGEE. The CDR3 protein is CASSPGPNSPLHF. The CDR3 bases are TGTGCCAGCAGCCCCGGTCCAAATTCACCCCTCCACTTT.

V usage is TRBV7-9 and J usage is TRBJ1-1, with a possible D match to TRBD1 (6 bases). Germline CDR1 SEHNR, CDR2 FQNEAQ (reference sequence). The CDR3 consists of 15 residues. V was trimmed by 4 bases and J by 5 bases, leaving 17 bases between them. The CDR3, as DNA: TGTGCCAGCAGCTATTATTCAGGGGCGGAAACTGAAGCTTTCTTT. As protein: CASSYYSGAETEAFF.

The chain joins TRBV10-2 to TRBJ1-1; unclear D gene. V lost 6 bases to trimming and J lost 1 base, with 6 bases between them. Looked up from germline, CDR1 is WSHSY and CDR2 is SAAADI. The CDR3 length is 12 residues. The CDR3 sequence: CASSLENTEAFF. The CDR3 DNA reads as TGCGCCAGCAGCCTAGAGAACACTGAAGCTTTCTTT.

The CDR3 sequence is CASSLESGGGQPQHF. The DNA for the CDR3 is TGCGCCAGCAGCTTGGAGTCAGGGGGCGGTCAGCCCCAGCATTTT. The chain carries TRBV5-1 and TRBJ1-5, with 8 bases identical to TRBD1. The V gene's germline CDR1 is SGHRS and CDR2 YFSETQ. With 0 bases clipped from V and 6 bases from J, the junction kept 5 bases outside the gene matches. This CDR3 has 15 residues.

CDR3 bases: TGTGCCAGCAGTTACACGGAGCTGGCGGGGGTTACTTTCTTT. Amino acid sequence: CASSYTELAGVTFF. J is TRBJ1-1 and V is TRBV6-5, with D tentatively TRBD1 (5 bases). V was trimmed by 2 bases and J by 12 bases, leaving 19 bases between them. The CDR3 is 14 amino acids. Germline assignment: CDR1 MNHEY and CDR2 SVGAGI.

The chain is built from TRBV19 and TRBJ1-6; no clear D. CDR1 is LNHDA and CDR2 is SQIVND in the germline V gene (reference sequence). There are 13 residues in the CDR3. V was clipped by 4 bases and J by 7 bases, with 8 bases between them. CDR3 sequence (DNA): TGTGCCAGTAGTACCAGCGGGAATTCACCCCTCCACTTT. This sequence encodes CASSTSGNSPLHF.

The V gene is TRBV2, the J gene TRBJ2-5, with a tentative D call TRBD1 (6 bases). The CDR3 runs 15 residues. Trimming shortened V by 3 bases and J by 3 bases, and 14 bases separated the two germline ends. CDR1 SNHLY and CDR2 FYNNEI come from the germline V gene. CDR3 DNA: TGTGCCAGCAGTGAGTTACAGGGTAGTGAAGAGACCCAGTACTTC. It encodes CASSELQGSEETQYF.

The chain combines TRBV19 with TRBJ2-7, with TRBD1 identical over 7 bases. CDR1 is LNHDA, CDR2 SQIVND, per germline (reference sequence). The CDR3 contains 13 residues. Trimming at V came to 6 bases and at J to 5 bases, leaving 7 bases not matched to a gene. The CDR3 sequence: CASRSTGWDEQYF. The CDR3 nucleotides are TGTGCCAGTAGGTCGACAGGGTGGGACGAGCAGTACTTC.

J is TRBJ2-7 and V is TRBV7-9; 10 nucleotides align to TRBD1. The CDR3 spans 14 residues. Germline-derived CDR1 and CDR2 are SEHNR and FQNEAQ (reference sequence). V lost 5 bases and J lost 5; bases outside the gene matches: 6. In nucleotides, the CDR3 is TGTGCCAGCAGCCCGCCGGGACAGGGGAACGAGCAGTACTTC. It translates to CASSPPGQGNEQYF.

The V and J genes are TRBV18 and TRBJ2-3, with TRBD1 identical over 9 bases. This CDR3 contains 16 residues. The V segment lost 3 bases and the J segment 0 bases; nucleotides outside the gene matches: 4. CDR1 is KGHSH, CDR2 LQKENI, per germline. The CDR3, as DNA: TGTGCCAGCTCACCCGGGACAGGGACTAGCACAGATACGCAGTATTTT. This gives the protein CASSPGTGTSTDTQYF.

The chain recombines TRBV7-2 with TRBJ2-3; a possible D gene is TRBD1 (6 bases). CDR3 length: 16 residues. Germline V CDR1 and CDR2: SGHTA, FQGNSA. V lost 6 bases and J lost 7, with 23 bases in between. CDR3 region: CASSSPGQSLVNTQYF. DNA of the CDR3: TGTGCCAGCAGTTCCCCGGGACAAAGCCTCGTGAATACGCAGTATTTT.

The CDR3 protein is CASSTPMSSYEQYF. The CDR3 nucleotides read TGTGCCAGCTCTACCCCAATGAGCTCCTACGAGCAGTACTTC. The J gene is TRBJ2-7, the V gene TRBV5-6, with no clear D. Germline V lookup: CDR1 SGHDT, CDR2 YYEEEE. Trimming took off 7 bases at V and 0 bases at J, with 14 bases between the two ends. The CDR3 loop spans 14 amino acids.

V is TRBV6-5 and J is TRBJ2-2; tentatively, D is TRBD2 (5 bases). Germline CDR1 reads MNHEY; CDR2 reads SVGAGI. The CDR3 has 15 residues. The V end was cut by 6 bases, the J end by 0 bases, with 11 bases between. The CDR3 is CASRLSGANTGELFF. For the CDR3, the DNA is TGTGCCAGCAGATTAAGCGGAGCGAACACCGGGGAGCTGTTTTTT.

The V and J genes are TRBV19 and TRBJ1-2; 7 bases match TRBD1. V was pared by 8 bases and J by 4 bases, with 4 bases of the junction left unmatched. The CDR3 runs 12 residues. Germline-derived CDR1 and CDR2 are LNHDA and SQIVND (reference sequence). Here the CDR3 reads CASAGQTYGYTF. In DNA, the CDR3 is TGTGCCAGTGCGGGACAGACCTATGGCTACACCTTC.

The rearrangement joins TRBV5-4 to TRBJ2-1; D possibly corresponds to TRBD2 (5 bases). With 3 bases removed from V and 1 base from J, the gap between germline ends came to 8 bases. Germline CDR1 SGHNT, CDR2 YYREEE (reference sequence). This CDR3 has 14 amino acids. In nucleotides, the CDR3 is TGTGCCAGCAGCTCATCGGGGTCCTACAATGAGCAGTTCTTC. Protein product: CASSSSGSYNEQFF. The variable domain in full, with the rest retrieved from reference TRBV5-4 and TRBJ2-1, is ETGVTQSPTHLIKTRGQQVTLRCSSQSGHNTVSWYQQALGQGPQFIFQYYREEENGRGNFPPRFSGLQFPNYSSELNVNALELDDSALYLCASSSSGSYNEQFFGPGTRLTVL.